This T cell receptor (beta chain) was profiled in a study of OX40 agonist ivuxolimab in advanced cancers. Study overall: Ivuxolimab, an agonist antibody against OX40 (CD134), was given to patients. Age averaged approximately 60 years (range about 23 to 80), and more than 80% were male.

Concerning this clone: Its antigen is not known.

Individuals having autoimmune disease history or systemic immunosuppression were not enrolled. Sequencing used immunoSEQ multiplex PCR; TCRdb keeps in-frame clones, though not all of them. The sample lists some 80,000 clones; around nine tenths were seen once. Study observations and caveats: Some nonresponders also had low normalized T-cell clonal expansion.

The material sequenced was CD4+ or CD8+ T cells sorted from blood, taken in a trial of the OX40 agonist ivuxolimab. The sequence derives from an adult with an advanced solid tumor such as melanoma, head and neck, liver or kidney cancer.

The CDR3: CASSKHYEQYF. The CDR3 coding sequence is TGTGCCAGCAGTAAACACTACGAGCAGTACTTC. The chain combines TRBV6-5 with TRBJ2-7; D is unclear. The CDR3 length is 11 residues. Deletions cut 5 bases from V and 3 bases from J, with 5 bases between. Germline CDR1 is MNHEY and CDR2 is SVGAGI.